The following is a TCR beta chain sequence with its context. Its specific antigen is unknown. Base qualities are missing; no much larger clone stands one base away. The record originates from a study of response to subunit inactivated influenza vaccine listed by TCRdb under 2018. In the study overall: Deep quantitative profiling of the T cell receptor repertoire was used in the study to follow responses to a trivalent subunit inactivated influenza vaccine.

Inclusive of the bounding cysteine and phenylalanine, the CDR3 is 19 residues long. The DNA shown is the 57-base CDR3, in frame from base 1. The V end gives up 2 bases and the J end 0 bases, leaving 10 bases in the junction not matched to a gene. Per the germline V gene, SGHAT is the CDR1 and FQNNGV is the CDR2. Broader findings and caveats from the paper: The authors suggested that each seasonal influenza vaccination may recruit only a limited number of new T cells.

The library came from RT-PCR. The listed sequencing device is Illumina HiSeq 2500. The public reads were quality trimmed at Q25 with fastp and then assembled into clones with MiXCR by TCRdb, keeping productive beta chains. Under each unique CDR3 protein, matching rows form one entry showing the most common genes and DNA. The sample yields around 650,000 distinct CDR3 sequences; 15% to 18% were counted once. Around a tenth of the sample comes from the top ten. The sequencing used PBMCs from blood, collected roughly 12 days after vaccination. The TCR comes from a man between 45 and 60 years old who received an inactivated influenza vaccine. Donor details come from another sample of the same person, matched by shared clones. The chain is made from TRBV11-2 and TRBJ2-3; 11 central bases correspond to TRBD1. The CDR3 region has the sequence CASSLLSGQGGTSTDTQYF. The nucleotide sequence reads TGTGCCAGCAGCTTATTGTCGGGACAGGGGGGGACTAGCACAGATACGCAGTATTTT.